Sequencing of this TCR beta chain was carried out in a study of regulatory T cells in long-lasting Graves disease. Findings and caveats of the study: Repertoires from persistent disease leaned toward TRBV28, TRBJ1-2 and TRBJ2-5.

This CDR3 spans 15 amino acids. Germline V lookup: CDR1 MNHEY, CDR2 SMNVEV (reference sequence). The V and J ends lost 8 bases and 7 bases, in that order; junction bases with no gene match: 15. Investigators prepared the TCR beta libraries by applying iRepertoire HTBI primers and Arm-PCR of CDR3 regions. One entry per CDR3 protein, called by TCRdb with MiXCR from the multiplex PCR reads. The sample yields roughly 400,000 distinct CDR3 sequences, roughly 15% seen once. With respect to this clonotype: Its antigen is unknown.

Time point defined: newly diagnosed GD, antithyroid drugs for less than 3 months. Extracted RNA from PBMCs served as the source of the TCR library. Another study also made use of these data, one on T cells in Graves' hyperthyroidism and ophthalmopathy.

The TCR was taken from a woman aged 18-30 years with Graves disease. The V call is TRBV27, the J call TRBJ2-7, with TRBD2 identical over 9 bases. The sample here was peripheral blood mononuclear cells (PBMCs), taken at new diagnosis, from a patient treated with antithyroid drugs. CDR3 sequence (DNA): TGTGCCAGCCTTATAGCGGGAGTGGGGTCAGGAGAGCAGTACTTC. Translating gives CASLIAGVGSGEQYF.